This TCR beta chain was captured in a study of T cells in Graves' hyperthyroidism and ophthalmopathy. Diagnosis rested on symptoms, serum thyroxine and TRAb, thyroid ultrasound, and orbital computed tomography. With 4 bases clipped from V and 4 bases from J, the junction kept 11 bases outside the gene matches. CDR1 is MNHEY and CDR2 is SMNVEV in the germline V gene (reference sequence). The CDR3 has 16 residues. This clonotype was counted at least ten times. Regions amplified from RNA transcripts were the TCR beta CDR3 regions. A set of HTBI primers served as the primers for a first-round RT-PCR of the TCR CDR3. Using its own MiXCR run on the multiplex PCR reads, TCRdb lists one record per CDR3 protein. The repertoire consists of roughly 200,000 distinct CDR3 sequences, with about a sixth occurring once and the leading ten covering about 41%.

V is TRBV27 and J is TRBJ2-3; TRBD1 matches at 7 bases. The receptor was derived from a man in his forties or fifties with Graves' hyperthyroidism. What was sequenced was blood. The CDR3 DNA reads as TGTGCCAGCAGTTATCGAGGGGGCCTTTCCCCAGATACGCAGTATTTT. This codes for CASSYRGGLSPDTQYF.